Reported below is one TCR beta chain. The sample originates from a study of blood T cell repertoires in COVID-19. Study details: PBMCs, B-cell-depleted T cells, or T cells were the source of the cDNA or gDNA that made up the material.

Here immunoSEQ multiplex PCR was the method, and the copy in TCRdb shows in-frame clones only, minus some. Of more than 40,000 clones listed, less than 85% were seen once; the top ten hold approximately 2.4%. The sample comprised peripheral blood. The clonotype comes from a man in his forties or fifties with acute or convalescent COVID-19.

The CDR3 coding sequence is TGTGCCATCAATAGGGAGAGGAACACTGAAGCTTTCTTT. Protein sequence: CAINRERNTEAFF. This chain connects TRBV10-3 to TRBJ1-1, with D unclear. The CDR3 runs 13 residues. The germline V and J ends were trimmed by 7 bases and 1 base, with 10 bases remaining between them. In germline, CDR1 is ENHRY, CDR2 SYGVKD.